The TCR beta chain described here comes from a study of breast tumors, draining lymph nodes, adjacent tissues. Study-wide findings and caveats: Tumors had less TCR diversity than lymph nodes, more than nontumor tissue. That most tumor T cells come from lymph nodes remained unproven.

TCRdb fed the multiplex PCR reads into MiXCR, producing one record per CDR3 protein. The sample contains nearly 110,000 distinct CDR3 sequences, about 30% of which appear only once. The CDR3 runs to 13 residues. Per germline, CDR1 DFQATT and CDR2 SNEGSKA (reference sequence). Breast cancer patients provided tissue from their axillary draining lymph nodes. About this clonotype itself: Its antigen is undetermined. Its ends do not fully match the called genes, so a read error is possible.

Specimen: axillary lymph node tissue. The clonotype comes from a female donor with breast cancer. Some clones in this sample may be carry-over from other donors' samples. V usage is TRBV20-1 and J usage is TRBJ1-6; D is ambiguous. The CDR3 is CSARPSYNSPLHF. The CDR3 DNA sequence: TGCAGTGCTAGGCCCTCCTACAATTCACCCCTCCACTTT.